These 14 T cell receptor beta chains originate from one sample sequenced in a study of blood T cells in healthy people across ages. For the second PCR, which ran for 7 to 11 cycles, a sample-barcoded 5' primer and a J-beta primer mix were used. TCRdb ran MiXCR on the 5' RACE reads and lists one entry per CDR3 protein. The sample carries roughly 800,000 distinct CDR3 sequences, about 62% recorded once. Sequenced input: blood. These receptors were obtained from a man aged 30 to 45 in good health.

This clonotype turned up a few times. This chain joins TRBV10-3 and TRBJ1-2; 7 bases agree with TRBD1. The V gene end was trimmed by 7 bases and the J gene end by 5 bases; junction bases not matched to a gene: 7. The germline CDR1 and CDR2 sequences are ENHRY and SYGVKD. The CDR3 has 13 amino acids. This chain's CDR3 is CAIKLAGGYGYTF. The CDR3 DNA follows: TGTGCCATCAAACTGGCAGGGGGTTATGGCTACACCTTC.

The V call is TRBV20-1, the J call TRBJ2-7; 7 bases map to TRBD2. Unmatched junction bases numbered 12, after V lost 6 bases and J lost 4 bases. CDR1 is DFQATT, CDR2 SNEGSKA, per germline (reference sequence). This CDR3 has 14 amino acids. The CDR3: CSANKRELLYEQYF. The CDR3 coding sequence is TGCAGTGCCAACAAGCGGGAACTGCTGTACGAGCAGTACTTC.

The chain links TRBV7-2 to TRBJ2-5; D may be TRBD1 (6 bases). The J call may be wrong; the DNA end is better matched by TRBJ2-1. CDR1 and CDR2 (germline): SGHTA, FQGNSA. This CDR3 region has 14 residues. The CDR3 DNA reads as TGTGCCAGCAGCGGAACAGGGTTAGAAGAGACCCAGTTCTTC. It specifies CASSGTGLEETQFF.

Concerning this clonotype: Given a much more abundant clone one base away, this may be a read error. The chain uses TRBV27 and TRBJ2-1; D tentatively fits TRBD1 or TRBD2 (5 bases each). The DNA end favors TRBJ2-7, so the J call may be wrong. Germline-derived CDR1 and CDR2 are MNHEY and SMNVEV (reference sequence). The CDR3 is made up of 16 amino acids. CDR3 DNA sequence: TGTGCCAGCAGTTTATACCCTGGGGCGGGTAACAATGAGCAGTACTTC. Its protein is CASSLYPGAGNNEQYF.

The J gene is TRBJ2-1, the V gene TRBV4-1; 8 bases map to TRBD2. The V gene end was trimmed by 0 bases and the J gene end by 5 bases; junction bases not matched to a gene: 6. The CDR3 has 16 amino acids. Germline loops: CDR1 MGHRA, CDR2 YSYEKL. The CDR3 coding sequence is TGCGCCAGCAGCCAAGATGTAGCGGGACCAGACAATGAGCAGTTCTTC. Translated: CASSQDVAGPDNEQFF.

V and J are TRBV29-1 and TRBJ1-2; D not certain. CDR3 length: 12 residues. The germline V gene encodes CDR1 SQVTM and CDR2 ANQGSEA. The V end was cut by 5 bases, the J end by 5 bases, with 12 bases between. In DNA form, the CDR3 reads TGCAGCGTTACGAGGGATTTGTATGGCTACACCTTC. Protein sequence: CSVTRDLYGYTF.

The CDR3 region is CAISTDRVDEQYF. In nucleotides, the CDR3 is TGTGCCATCAGCACCGACAGGGTAGACGAGCAGTACTTC. The genes are TRBV10-3 and TRBJ2-7; 7 bases fit TRBD1. V lost 6 bases and J lost 5; bases outside the gene matches: 7. CDR3 size: 13 residues. The germline V gene has CDR1 ENHRY and CDR2 SYGVKD.

V is TRBV20-1 and J is TRBJ2-4; D ambiguous. Near its end, the DNA agrees better with TRBJ2-7, so the J call may be wrong. The CDR3 covers 13 residues. Germline V CDR1 and CDR2: DFQATT, SNEGSKA (reference sequence). In DNA, the CDR3 is TGCAGTGCTAGAGCGCAAGGCCACTACGAGCAGTACTTC. Residues: CSARAQGHYEQYF.

A few counts support this clonotype. The CDR3, as DNA: TGCAGCGCCCGGGGGGGCAGCCCTCCGTCAGTTCCGTTCTTC. Protein product: CSARGGSPPSVPFF. This sequence joins TRBV29-1 and TRBJ2-1, with 8 bases matching TRBD2. The CDR3 extends over 14 amino acids. The V and J ends lost 7 bases and 15 bases, in that order; junction bases with no gene match: 20. Germline CDR1 SQVTM, CDR2 ANQGSEA.

This clonotype was picked up one time. DNA for the CDR3: TGTGCCAGCAGCTTATGGGACTCCTACAATGAGCAGTTCTTC. Protein product: CASSLWDSYNEQFF. The chain carries TRBV11-2 and TRBJ2-1, with D unclear. V gave up 2 bases and J gave up 0 bases, with 5 bases separating them. The CDR3 is 14 amino acids. Germline CDR1 reads SGHAT; CDR2 reads FQNNGV.

V usage is TRBV18 and J usage is TRBJ1-6; D possibly corresponds to TRBD1 (6 bases). Trimming cost V 1 base and J 10 bases, with 14 bases left between them. This CDR3 has 15 amino acids. Germline V lookup: CDR1 KGHSH, CDR2 LQKENI. Written as DNA, the CDR3 is TGTGCCAGCTCACCACAGGGGGGCGCGGGATCACCCCTCCACTTT. Translation: CASSPQGGAGSPLHF.

This clonotype was seen only a few times. V and J are TRBV20-1 and TRBJ1-2; no definite D call. V was trimmed by 4 bases and J by 7 bases, leaving 13 bases between them. The CDR3 covers 12 residues. CDR1 is DFQATT and CDR2 is SNEGSKA in the germline V gene (reference sequence). The CDR3 reads CSATNTLGGYTF. In DNA, the CDR3 is TGCAGTGCTACGAACACACTTGGTGGCTACACCTTC.

The rearrangement joins TRBV3-1 to TRBJ2-3, with D possibly called TRBD1 or TRBD2 (6 bases each). The germline V gene encodes CDR1 LGHDT and CDR2 YNNKEL (reference sequence). Between the trimmed V and J ends, which lost 0 bases and 1 base, there was a span of 14 bases. The CDR3 covers 17 residues. CDR3 amino acids: CASSQDISGAGTDTQYF. CDR3 coding DNA: TGTGCCAGCAGCCAAGATATTTCGGGGGCTGGCACAGATACGCAGTATTTT.

The chain employs TRBV18 and TRBJ2-1, with TRBD1 matching over 7 bases. CDR1 and CDR2 from the germline V gene are KGHSH and LQKENI. V shed 5 bases and J 8 bases; nucleotides not matched to a gene: 18. The length of the CDR3 is 17 residues. CDR3 loop: CASSGGQAGIRRDEQFF. In DNA form, the CDR3 reads TGTGCCAGCTCAGGCGGACAGGCCGGGATCCGGCGGGATGAGCAGTTCTTC.